The 32 T cell receptor beta chains below were found in one sample sequenced in a study of shared clonotypes between healthy human individuals (dated by TCRdb to 2020 to 2021). The library was built by means of the immunoSEQ multiplex PCR assay. TCRdb limited this immuneACCESS table to in-frame rearrangements with V and J called. A share of clones is missing; checked studies link under half to unresolved V genes, and the rest is unexplained. The sample records approximately 980,000 clones, more than 75% of which are singletons. The biggest ten clones account for around 1.4% of the sample. The sequencing input was memory CD4+ T cells sorted from blood. In light of the paper, this sample's cell subset or site label describes: CD45RA-negative fraction. These receptors all stem from a man younger than 30 in good health.

This clone was seen a few times. The chain uses TRBV5-1 and TRBJ1-6; D is possibly TRBD1 (5 bases). Germline CDR1 SGHRS, CDR2 YFSETQ. Trimming pared 7 bases from V and 9 bases from J, leaving 14 bases between. The CDR3 has 13 residues. CDR3 amino acids: CASGNLGGSPLHF. DNA of the CDR3: TGCGCCAGCGGCAACCTTGGGGGTTCACCCCTCCACTTT. The whole variable domain, filled in from reference TRBV5-1 and TRBJ1-6, reads KAGVTQTPRYLIKTRGQQVTLSCSPISGHRSVSWYQQTPGQGLQFLFEYFSETQRNKGNFPGRFSGRQFSNSRSEMNVSTLELGDSALYLCASGNLGGSPLHFGNGTRLTVT.

J is TRBJ2-6 and V is TRBV27; possibly TRBD1 or TRBD2 for D (5 bases each). V lost 9 bases, J lost 0 bases, and 15 bases lay in between. The germline V gene encodes CDR1 MNHEY and CDR2 SMNVEV (reference sequence). CDR3 length equals 16 residues. The CDR3 DNA follows: TGTGCCAGTGGAAGAGGGGCCCACTCTGGGGCCAACGTCCTGACTTTC. Translating it yields CASGRGAHSGANVLTF.

A word on this clone: This may come from a read error, since a much larger clone is one base off. The rearrangement uses TRBV25-1 and TRBJ1-2; maybe TRBD1 (6 bases). The length of the CDR3 is 14 residues. Germline loops: CDR1 MGHDK, CDR2 SYGVNS. The CDR3: CASSDRGAGYGYIF. For the CDR3, the DNA is TGTGCCAGCAGTGATCGGGGGGCGGGCTATGGCTACATCTTC.

This clone appeared once. The CDR3 loop reads CASSLGAGASYEQYF. CDR3 in DNA: TGTGCCAGCAGCCTAGGAGCGGGGGCCTCCTACGAGCAGTACTTC. The chain carries TRBV7-3 and TRBJ2-7, with 8 bases aligning to TRBD2. Germline-derived CDR1 and CDR2 are SGHTA and FQGTGA. Germline trimming cut 5 bases from V and 0 bases from J; bases unmatched to any gene: 6. This CDR3 comprises 15 residues.

The chain is built from TRBV2 and TRBJ1-2, with unresolved D. CDR3 length equals 14 residues. The germline V gene encodes CDR1 SNHLY and CDR2 FYNNEI. Trimming cost V 4 bases and J 0 bases, with 9 bases left between them. CDR3 region: CASSAQAANYGYTF. CDR3 bases: TGTGCCAGCAGTGCGCAGGCTGCTAACTATGGCTACACCTTC. Full variable domain (outside the CDR3, taken from reference TRBV2 and TRBJ1-2): EPEVTQTPSHQVTQMGQEVILRCVPISNHLYFYWYRQILGQKVEFLVSFYNNEISEKSEIFDDQFSVERPDGSNFTLKIRSTKLEDSAMYFCASSAQAANYGYTFGSGTRLTVV.

This clone was recorded a few times. The chain has TRBV9 and TRBJ2-5, with 10 nucleotides matching TRBD2. There are 16 residues in the CDR3. The junction had 11 bases not matched to a gene; V was cut back by 4 bases and J by 5 bases. Germline V gene sequence: CDR1 SGDLS, CDR2 YYNGEE. The CDR3 DNA reads TGTGCCAGCAGCACGCTAGCGGGAGATCTTGGGGAGACCCAGTACTTC. As protein: CASSTLAGDLGETQYF.

A few counts support this clone. The rearrangement links TRBV2 to TRBJ2-4; D possibly corresponds to TRBD2 (6 bases). Germline V gene sequence: CDR1 SNHLY, CDR2 FYNNEI. Trimming shortened V by 2 bases and J by 9 bases, and 17 bases separated the two germline ends. The CDR3 is 15 amino acids. CDR3 DNA sequence: TGTGCCAGCAGTGAAAACGGGGCCCCCGGGGGCATTCAGTACTTC. It specifies CASSENGAPGGIQYF.

Here the CDR3 reads CASSLGRGESYEQYF. The CDR3 region has the DNA TGTGCCAGCAGCTTAGGTAGGGGTGAATCCTACGAGCAGTACTTC. The rearrangement joins TRBV7-2 to TRBJ2-7, with D perhaps matching TRBD1 (5 bases). V dropped 1 base and J dropped 1 base, with 11 bases sitting between them. CDR1 SGHTA and CDR2 FQGNSA come from the germline V gene. The CDR3 is 15 residues long.

The chain carries TRBV28 and TRBJ1-2; TRBD1 is a possible D gene (5 bases). This CDR3 comprises 14 residues. The germline V gene has CDR1 MDHEN and CDR2 SYDVKM. The ends were cut back, 3 bases at V and 8 bases at J, with 16 bases in the middle. CDR3: CASSFRAGTGGYTF. The CDR3 coding sequence is TGTGCCAGCAGTTTCCGGGCGGGGACCGGGGGCTACACCTTC.

The J gene is TRBJ1-2, the V gene TRBV6-1; tentatively, D is TRBD1 (6 bases). Germline-derived CDR1 and CDR2 are MNHNS and SASEGT. The CDR3 loop spans 15 amino acids. Trimming shortened V by 6 bases and J by 0 bases, and 14 bases separated the two germline ends. Here the CDR3 reads CASSPGQLTNYGYTF. CDR3 bases: TGTGCCAGCAGCCCTGGACAGCTCACTAACTATGGCTACACCTTC.

This clone was seen only once. V is TRBV7-6 and J is TRBJ2-7; D is ambiguous. V was shortened by 5 bases and J by 5 bases, with 13 bases between the two germline ends. Germline values: CDR1 SGHVS, CDR2 FNYEAQ. The CDR3 covers 13 residues. The CDR3 DNA reads as TGTGCCAGCAGCCCCATAATGGGTCACGAGCAGTACTTC. Residues: CASSPIMGHEQYF.

The chain links TRBV6-1 to TRBJ2-2, with a tentative D call TRBD2 (5 bases). The germline V and J ends were trimmed by 7 bases and 0 bases, with 9 bases remaining between them. Germline lookup yields CDR1 MNHNS and CDR2 SASEGT. The CDR3 sequence is 14 residues long. The chain's CDR3 is CASMREANTGELFF. The CDR3 DNA reads as TGTGCCAGCATGAGGGAAGCGAACACCGGGGAGCTGTTTTTT.

The chain carries TRBV5-1 and TRBJ2-7; D is ambiguous. V lost 0 bases, J lost 0 bases, and 10 bases lay in between. The CDR3 has 15 amino acids. Germline V lookup: CDR1 SGHRS, CDR2 YFSETQ. For the CDR3, the DNA is TGCGCCAGCAGCTTGGAGTTCCCTAGCTCCTACGAGCAGTACTTC. Translated, it gives CASSLEFPSSYEQYF. Full variable domain (missing parts from reference TRBV5-1 and TRBJ2-7): KAGVTQTPRYLIKTRGQQVTLSCSPISGHRSVSWYQQTPGQGLQFLFEYFSETQRNKGNFPGRFSGRQFSNSRSEMNVSTLELGDSALYLCASSLEFPSSYEQYFGPGTRLTVT.

V gene TRBV5-6 combines with J gene TRBJ1-2; D may be TRBD1 (5 bases). V lost 1 base, J lost 4 bases, and 14 bases lay in between. Germline CDR1 and CDR2: SGHDT and YYEEEE. The CDR3 consists of 15 residues. DNA of the CDR3: TGTGCCAGCAGCTTGATGGGGGTAGATTTCTATGGCTACACCTTC. Translation gives CASSLMGVDFYGYTF.

The table lists this clone with a few counts. The sample carries other DNA sequences with the same CDR3. The V and J genes are TRBV2 and TRBJ2-3; 10 nucleotides line up with TRBD2. Germline CDR1 reads SNHLY; CDR2 reads FYNNEI. With 6 bases clipped from V and 4 bases from J, the junction kept 4 bases outside the gene matches. This CDR3 is 14 amino acids long. The CDR3 DNA follows: TGTGCCAGCAGACCAGGGACTAGCGCAGATACGCAGTATTTT. Translation: CASRPGTSADTQYF.

The sample holds a few counts of this clone. This chain connects TRBV4-3 to TRBJ2-7; the match to TRBD1 covers 11 bases. Germline V gene sequence: CDR1 LGHNA, CDR2 YSLEER. CDR3 length: 15 residues. J was trimmed by 4 bases and V by 3 bases; bases with no gene match: 5. The DNA of the CDR3 is TGCGCCAGCAGCCACCCGGGACAGGGGGTGTACGAGCAGTACTTC. Translated, it gives CASSHPGQGVYEQYF.

This chain links TRBV4-3 with TRBJ1-1; D not certain. The CDR3 is 17 amino acids. Germline CDR1 reads LGHNA; CDR2 reads YSLEER. Trimming shortened V by 0 bases and J by 4 bases, and 18 bases separated the two germline ends. DNA for the CDR3: TGCGCCAGCAGCCAAGATTATGGAAAGTCCCCGAGCACTGAAGCTTTCTTT. Amino acids: CASSQDYGKSPSTEAFF.

The chain carries TRBV7-8 and TRBJ1-5; 10 positions match TRBD1. Trimming took 3 bases from V and 6 from J; bases not matched to a gene: 2. This CDR3 has 14 residues. Germline V gene lookup returns CDR1 SGHVS and CDR2 FQNEAQ. For the CDR3, the DNA is TGTGCCAGCAGCTTGACAGGGGGCACTCAGCCCCAGCATTTT. Its protein product is CASSLTGGTQPQHF.

This chain links TRBV29-1 with TRBJ2-5; D assignment may be TRBD1 or TRBD2 (5 bases each). Germline V lookup: CDR1 SQVTM, CDR2 ANQGSEA. The germline V and J ends were trimmed by 6 bases and 3 bases, with 11 bases remaining between them. The CDR3 contains 12 residues. Written as DNA, the CDR3 is TGCAGCGTCCTGAGGGGAGAAGAGACCCAGTACTTC. Translation gives CSVLRGEETQYF. The entire variable domain, with the rest obtained from reference TRBV29-1 and TRBJ2-5, is as follows: SAVISQKPSRDICQRGTSLTIQCQVDSQVTMMFWYRQQPGQSLTLIATANQGSEATYESGFVIDKFPISRPNLTFSTLTVSNMSPEDSSIYLCSVLRGEETQYFGPGTRLLVL.

In its sample, this clone was seen a few times. The V gene is TRBV21-1, the J gene TRBJ1-2; TRBD1 is the table's D call, not checked against the DNA. TRBV21-1 represents a pseudogene. The CDR3 loop spans 17 amino acids. Here the CDR3 reads CASSTIYRARAIYGYTF. The DNA of the CDR3 is TGTGCCAGCAGCACGATATACAGGGCCCGAGCGATCTATGGCTACACCTTC.

V is TRBV5-6 and J is TRBJ2-7; 8 bases are a match to TRBD1. Germline V gene lookup returns CDR1 SGHDT and CDR2 YYEEEE. V dropped 2 bases and J dropped 9; count of bases not matched to a gene: 7. This CDR3 contains 13 residues. The CDR3 coding sequence is TGTGCCAGCAGCTTAGGGCAGGGGGCGGGGCAGTACTTC. Amino acids: CASSLGQGAGQYF.

The J gene is TRBJ2-7, the V gene TRBV30; D is uncertain. Germline V gene sequence: CDR1 GTSNPN, CDR2 SVGIG (reference sequence). The CDR3 spans 16 residues. V lost 0 bases and J lost 2, with 17 bases in between. The CDR3 protein is CAWSVRWAKTPYEQYF. The CDR3 nucleotides read TGTGCCTGGAGTGTAAGATGGGCCAAAACACCCTACGAGCAGTACTTC. The entire variable domain, with the rest obtained from reference TRBV30 and TRBJ2-7, is as follows: SQTIHQWPATLVQPVGSPLSLECTVEGTSNPNLYWYRQAAGRGLQLLFYSVGIGQISSEVPQNLSASRPQDRQFILSSKKLLLSDSGFYLCAWSVRWAKTPYEQYFGPGTRLTVT.

The chain couples TRBV5-1 to TRBJ1-2; TRBD1 might be the D (5 bases). Germline V gene sequence: CDR1 SGHRS, CDR2 YFSETQ. Trimming removed 4 bases at V and 4 bases at J, with 14 bases between. The CDR3 length is 14 residues. The CDR3 DNA reads as TGCGCCAGCAGCCCTGGTTCGGGGGTCTATGGCTACACCTTC. Translating it yields CASSPGSGVYGYTF. Together with reference TRBV5-1 and TRBJ1-2, the CDR3 gives the full variable domain: KAGVTQTPRYLIKTRGQQVTLSCSPISGHRSVSWYQQTPGQGLQFLFEYFSETQRNKGNFPGRFSGRQFSNSRSEMNVSTLELGDSALYLCASSPGSGVYGYTFGSGTRLTVV.

On this clone: This specimen includes other DNA sequences encoding the same CDR3. The V and J genes are TRBV6-1 and TRBJ1-6; D gene ambiguous. The CDR3 has 14 amino acids. Germline loops: CDR1 MNHNS, CDR2 SASEGT. Between the trimmed V and J ends, which lost 2 bases and 3 bases, there was a span of 5 bases. CDR3 DNA: TGTGCCAGCAGTGAATACAGCTATAATTCACCCCTCCACTTT. Encoded protein: CASSEYSYNSPLHF.

This clone has just a few counts. The rearrangement uses TRBV2 and TRBJ1-4; D gene uncertain. CDR1 is SNHLY, CDR2 FYNNEI, per germline. CDR3 length equals 12 residues. Trimming stripped 8 bases from V and 7 bases from J, with 11 bases between. CDR3 sequence reads: CASAGSGEKLFF. CDR3 nucleotides: TGTGCCAGCGCCGGTTCGGGTGAAAAACTGTTTTTT.

The chain employs TRBV6-6 and TRBJ1-1; TRBD1 agrees at 7 bases. The CDR3 length is 15 residues. The J segment lost 1 base and the V segment lost 6 bases, leaving 8 bases of the junction unmatched. Germline V gene sequence: CDR1 MNHNY, CDR2 SVGAGI (reference sequence). Here the CDR3 DNA reads TGTGCCAGCAGCCACCGGGACAGTCAGAACACTGAAGCTTTCTTT. Translation: CASSHRDSQNTEAFF.

V is TRBV6-1 and J is TRBJ1-3; possibly TRBD1 for D (6 bases). Germline values: CDR1 MNHNS, CDR2 SASEGT. V was clipped by 0 bases and J by 2 bases, with 11 bases between them. The CDR3 spans 16 residues. The chain's CDR3 is CASSEALGGAGNTIYF. The DNA of the CDR3 is TGTGCCAGCAGTGAAGCGCTAGGGGGGGCTGGAAACACCATATATTTT.

The rearrangement links TRBV6-5 to TRBJ1-2, with D perhaps matching TRBD1 (6 bases). The germline gives CDR1 MNHEY, CDR2 SVGAGI. Trimming stripped 0 bases from V and 5 bases from J, with 16 bases between. This CDR3 comprises 16 residues. The CDR3 spells CASSYSGRGPRYGYTF. CDR3 bases: TGTGCCAGCAGTTACTCCGGCAGGGGCCCACGATATGGCTACACCTTC.

J is TRBJ1-2 and V is TRBV18, with no clear D. This CDR3 is built from 14 residues. In germline, CDR1 is KGHSH, CDR2 LQKENI. V lost 3 bases to trimming and J lost 5 bases, with 13 bases between them. The CDR3 DNA reads as TGTGCCAGCTCACCCTCAACAGACCCGTATGGCTACACCTTC. This gives the protein CASSPSTDPYGYTF.

This rearrangement joins TRBV19 to TRBJ1-4, with 9 nucleotides matching TRBD1. V lost 7 bases, J lost 8 bases, and 11 bases stayed unmatched. The CDR3 sequence is 15 residues long. Germline V CDR1 and CDR2: LNHDA, SQIVND (reference sequence). The chain's CDR3 is CASTPLGTGYEKLFF. The CDR3 bases are TGTGCCAGTACCCCATTAGGGACAGGGTACGAAAAACTGTTTTTT.

Concerning this clone itself: Additional DNA sequences in this sample encode the identical CDR3. The J gene is TRBJ2-1, the V gene TRBV9; 11 positions match TRBD2. Germline CDR1 is SGDLS and CDR2 is YYNGEE. The V gene end was trimmed by 4 bases and the J gene end by 4 bases; junction bases not matched to a gene: 4. This CDR3 comprises 15 residues. Here the CDR3 reads CASSSGTSGYNEQFF. Written as DNA, the CDR3 is TGTGCCAGCAGCTCGGGGACTAGCGGTTACAATGAGCAGTTCTTC.

Remarks on this clone: A read error is the likely source, as a far larger clone sits one nucleotide away. The same CDR3 arises from other DNA sequences in this sample as well. The rearrangement joins TRBV2 to TRBJ1-2, with 8 bases lining up with TRBD1. This CDR3 has 14 residues. Germline CDR1 is SNHLY and CDR2 is FYNNEI. CDR3 loop: CASKMNGQGYGYTF. In DNA, the CDR3 is TGTGCCAGCAAAATGAACGGACAGGGCTATGGTTACACCTTC.